Listed below are T cell receptor beta chains from one sample, sequenced in a study of siplizumab effects on memory and regulatory T cells. The protocol was immunoSEQ multiplex PCR, while the TCRdb copy is restricted to in-frame clones and leaves out a portion. The top ten hold 1.3% of the sample, which has approximately 92,000 clones, about 94% seen once. The specimen sequenced was non-Treg CD4+ T cells sorted from blood. The receptors come from a human donor in good health. The CDR3 runs from the conserved cysteine through the conserved F or W. The order of the fields is V gene, D gene, J gene, CDR3 length, CDR3 protein, CDR3 DNA. A D gene is named only where the DNA matches it firmly.

v_call: TRBV7-3; d_call: TRBD2; j_call: TRBJ2-7; cdr3_length: 13; cdr3_aa: CASSRRTSSEQYF; cdr3_nt: TGTGCCAGCAGCCGTCGGACTAGCTCCGAGCAGTACTTC
v_call: TRBV30; d_call: -; j_call: TRBJ1-5; cdr3_length: 14; cdr3_aa: CAWKPPGAAQPQHF; cdr3_nt: TGTGCCTGGAAGCCTCCGGGGGCGGCTCAGCCCCAGCATTTT
v_call: TRBV7-3; d_call: -; j_call: TRBJ2-3; cdr3_length: 13; cdr3_aa: CASRKPGTDTQYF; cdr3_nt: TGTGCCAGCAGGAAACCAGGCACAGATACGCAGTATTTT
v_call: TRBV4-2; d_call: -; j_call: TRBJ2-7; cdr3_length: 13; cdr3_aa: CASRTVGVGEQYF; cdr3_nt: TGTGCCAGCAGGACAGTGGGTGTGGGGGAGCAGTACTTC
v_call: TRBV5-1; d_call: -; j_call: TRBJ1-1; cdr3_length: 15; cdr3_aa: CASSLVFDRLSEAFF; cdr3_nt: TGCGCCAGCAGCTTGGTTTTCGACAGGTTGAGTGAAGCTTTCTTT
v_call: TRBV19; d_call: -; j_call: TRBJ1-2; cdr3_length: 16; cdr3_aa: CASSLETGTTMIGYTF; cdr3_nt: TGTGCCAGTAGTTTGGAGACAGGCACGACTATGATAGGCTACACCTTC
v_call: TRBV11-3; d_call: -; j_call: TRBJ2-3; cdr3_length: 14; cdr3_aa: CASSPLGVTDTQYF; cdr3_nt: TGTGCCAGCAGCCCCCTGGGAGTCACAGATACGCAGTATTTT
v_call: TRBV5-4; d_call: -; j_call: TRBJ1-2; cdr3_length: 12; cdr3_aa: CASSLPLYGYTF; cdr3_nt: TGTGCCAGCAGCTTGCCTCTCTATGGCTACACCTTC
v_call: TRBV28; d_call: TRBD2; j_call: TRBJ2-7; cdr3_length: 14; cdr3_aa: CASRSSGSRYEQYF; cdr3_nt: TGTGCCAGCAGATCTAGCGGGAGCAGGTACGAGCAGTACTTC
v_call: TRBV18; d_call: -; j_call: TRBJ1-1; cdr3_length: 15; cdr3_aa: CASSSLGGRNTEAFF; cdr3_nt: TGTGCCAGCTCCTCCCTTGGGGGAAGGAACACTGAAGCTTTCTTT
v_call: TRBV19; d_call: -; j_call: TRBJ1-1; cdr3_length: 14; cdr3_aa: CASSIAAGYTEAFF; cdr3_nt: TGTGCCAGTAGTATAGCGGCAGGGTACACTGAAGCTTTCTTT
v_call: TRBV15; d_call: -; j_call: TRBJ1-1; cdr3_length: 15; cdr3_aa: CATSRGAGGQTEAFF; cdr3_nt: TGTGCCACCAGCAGAGGGGCGGGGGGGCAAACTGAAGCTTTCTTT
v_call: TRBV11-3; d_call: -; j_call: TRBJ2-3; cdr3_length: 17; cdr3_aa: CASSLSGLSAGTDTQYF; cdr3_nt: TGTGCCAGCAGCTTAAGTGGGCTCTCAGCTGGCACAGATACGCAGTATTTT
v_call: TRBV5-8; d_call: -; j_call: TRBJ2-5; cdr3_length: 15; cdr3_aa: CASSLQVDYLETQYF; cdr3_nt: TGTGCCAGCAGCCTACAGGTGGACTATCTAGAGACCCAGTACTTC
v_call: TRBV28; d_call: TRBD2; j_call: TRBJ2-1; cdr3_length: 16; cdr3_aa: CASSAYGLAGPTEQFF; cdr3_nt: TGTGCCAGCAGTGCTTATGGACTAGCGGGACCCACTGAGCAGTTCTTC
v_call: TRBV6-6; d_call: -; j_call: TRBJ2-1; cdr3_length: 15; cdr3_aa: CASGGRQGFYNEQFF; cdr3_nt: TGTGCCAGCGGCGGGAGACAGGGGTTCTACAATGAGCAGTTCTTC